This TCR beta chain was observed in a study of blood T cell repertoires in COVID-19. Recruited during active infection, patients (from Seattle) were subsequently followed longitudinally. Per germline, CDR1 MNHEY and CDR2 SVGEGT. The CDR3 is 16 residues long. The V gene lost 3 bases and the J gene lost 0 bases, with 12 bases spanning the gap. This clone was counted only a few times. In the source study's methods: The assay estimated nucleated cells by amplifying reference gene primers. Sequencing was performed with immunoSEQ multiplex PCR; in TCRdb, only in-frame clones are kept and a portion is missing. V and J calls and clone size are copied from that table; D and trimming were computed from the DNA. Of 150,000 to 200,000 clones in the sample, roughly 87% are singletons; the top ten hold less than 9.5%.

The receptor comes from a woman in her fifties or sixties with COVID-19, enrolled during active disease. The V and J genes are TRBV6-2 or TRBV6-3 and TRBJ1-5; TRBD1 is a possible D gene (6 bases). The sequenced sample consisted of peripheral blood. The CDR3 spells CASSYSGALSNQPQHF. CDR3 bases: TGTGCCAGCAGTTATTCAGGGGCCCTTAGCAATCAGCCCCAGCATTTT.